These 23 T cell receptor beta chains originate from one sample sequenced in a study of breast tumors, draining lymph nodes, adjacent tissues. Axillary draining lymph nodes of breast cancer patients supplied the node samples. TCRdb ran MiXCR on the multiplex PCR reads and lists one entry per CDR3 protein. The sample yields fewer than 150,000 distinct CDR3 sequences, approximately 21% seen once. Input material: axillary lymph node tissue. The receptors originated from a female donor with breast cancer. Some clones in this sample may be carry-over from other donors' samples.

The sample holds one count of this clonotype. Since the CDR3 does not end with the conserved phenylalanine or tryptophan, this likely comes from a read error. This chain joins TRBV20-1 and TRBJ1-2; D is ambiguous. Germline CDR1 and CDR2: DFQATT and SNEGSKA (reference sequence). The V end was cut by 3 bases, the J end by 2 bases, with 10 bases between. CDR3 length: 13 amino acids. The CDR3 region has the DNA TGCAGTGCTAGTAGAGGGAGGAACTATGGCTACACCCTC. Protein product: CSASRGRNYGYTL.

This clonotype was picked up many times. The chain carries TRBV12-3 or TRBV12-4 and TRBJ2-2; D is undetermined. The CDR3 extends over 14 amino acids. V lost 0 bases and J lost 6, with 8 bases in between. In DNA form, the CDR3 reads TGTGCCAGCAGTTTAGCGCTTGAATCCGGGGAGCTGTTTTTT. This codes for CASSLALESGELFF.

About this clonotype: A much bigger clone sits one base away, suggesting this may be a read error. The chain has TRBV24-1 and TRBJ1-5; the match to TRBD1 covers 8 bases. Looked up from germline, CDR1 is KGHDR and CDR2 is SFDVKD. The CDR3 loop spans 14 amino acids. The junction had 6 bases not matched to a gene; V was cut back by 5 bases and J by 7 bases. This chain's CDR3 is CATSGSQGDQPQHF. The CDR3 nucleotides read TGTGCCACCAGTGGGTCACAGGGGGACCAGCCCCAGCATTTT.

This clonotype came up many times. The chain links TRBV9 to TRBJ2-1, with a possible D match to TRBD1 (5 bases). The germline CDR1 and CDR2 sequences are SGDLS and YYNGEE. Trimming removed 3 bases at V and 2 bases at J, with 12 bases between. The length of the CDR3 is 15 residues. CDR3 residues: CASSARQRTYNEQFF. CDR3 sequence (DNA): TGTGCCAGCAGCGCCAGACAGAGAACCTACAATGAGCAGTTCTTC.

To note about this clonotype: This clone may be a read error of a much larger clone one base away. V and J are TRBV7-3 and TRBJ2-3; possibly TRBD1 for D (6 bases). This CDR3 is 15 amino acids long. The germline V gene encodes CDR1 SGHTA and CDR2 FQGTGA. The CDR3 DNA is TGTGCCAGCAGCCAGGGGCCTTCCGGCACAGGTACGCAGTATTTT. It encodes CASSQGPSGTGTQYF.

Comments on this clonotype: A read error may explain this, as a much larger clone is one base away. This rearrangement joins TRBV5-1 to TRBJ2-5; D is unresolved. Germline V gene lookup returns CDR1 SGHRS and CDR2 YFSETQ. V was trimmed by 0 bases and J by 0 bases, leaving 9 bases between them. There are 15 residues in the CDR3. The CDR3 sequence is CASSLAPGYQETQYF. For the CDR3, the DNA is TGCGCCAGCAGCTTGGCCCCAGGTTACCAAGAGACCCAGTACTTC.

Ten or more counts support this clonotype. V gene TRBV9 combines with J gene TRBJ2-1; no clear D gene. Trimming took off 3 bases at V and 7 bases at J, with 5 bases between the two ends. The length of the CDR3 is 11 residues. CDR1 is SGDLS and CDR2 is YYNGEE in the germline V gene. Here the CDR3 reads CASSGANEQFF. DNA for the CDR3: TGTGCCAGCAGCGGAGCGAATGAGCAGTTCTTC.

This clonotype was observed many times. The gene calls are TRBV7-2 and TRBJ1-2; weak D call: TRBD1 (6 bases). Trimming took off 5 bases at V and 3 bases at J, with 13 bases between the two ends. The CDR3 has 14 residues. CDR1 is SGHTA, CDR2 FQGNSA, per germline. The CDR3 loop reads CASSPAGADYGYTF. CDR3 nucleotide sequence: TGTGCCAGCAGCCCCGCAGGGGCGGACTATGGCTACACCTTC.

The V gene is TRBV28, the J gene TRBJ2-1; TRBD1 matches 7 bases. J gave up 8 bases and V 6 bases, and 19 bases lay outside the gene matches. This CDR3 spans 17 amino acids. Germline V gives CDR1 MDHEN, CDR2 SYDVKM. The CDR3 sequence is CASSWKTGTSDWHEQFF. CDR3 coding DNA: TGTGCCAGCAGCTGGAAGACAGGGACCTCCGACTGGCATGAGCAGTTCTTC.

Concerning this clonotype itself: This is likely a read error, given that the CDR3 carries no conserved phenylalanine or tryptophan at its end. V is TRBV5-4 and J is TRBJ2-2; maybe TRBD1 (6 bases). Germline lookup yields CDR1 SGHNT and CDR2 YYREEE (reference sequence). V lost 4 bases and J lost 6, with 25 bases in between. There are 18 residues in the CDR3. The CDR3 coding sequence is TGTGCCAGCAGCCGGTTTACCGGGACACCCTTCACACCCGGGGAGCTGTTTCTT. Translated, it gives CASSRFTGTPFTPGELFL.

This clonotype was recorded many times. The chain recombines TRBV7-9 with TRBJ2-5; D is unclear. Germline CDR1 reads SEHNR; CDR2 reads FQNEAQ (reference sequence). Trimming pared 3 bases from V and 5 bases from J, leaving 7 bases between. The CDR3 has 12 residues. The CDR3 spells CASSFNGETQYF. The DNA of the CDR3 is TGTGCCAGCAGCTTCAATGGGGAGACCCAGTACTTC.

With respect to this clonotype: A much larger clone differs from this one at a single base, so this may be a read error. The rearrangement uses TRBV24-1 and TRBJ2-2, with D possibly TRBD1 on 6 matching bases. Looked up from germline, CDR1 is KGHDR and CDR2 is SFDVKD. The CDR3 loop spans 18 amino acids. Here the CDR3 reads CATSDAAGTRVNTGELLF. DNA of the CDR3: TGTGCCACCAGTGATGCCGCCGGGACAAGGGTTAACACCGGGGAGCTGCTTTTT.

The CDR3 nucleotides are TGCGCCAGCAGCAGGATCGGCACCCGGGGCAAAAACATTCAGTACTTC. Translation gives CASSRIGTRGKNIQYF. The V gene is TRBV5-1, the J gene TRBJ2-4; tentatively, D is TRBD2 (5 bases). V was trimmed by 4 bases and J by 3 bases, leaving 17 bases between them. CDR3 size: 16 residues. CDR1 is SGHRS and CDR2 is YFSETQ in the germline V gene.

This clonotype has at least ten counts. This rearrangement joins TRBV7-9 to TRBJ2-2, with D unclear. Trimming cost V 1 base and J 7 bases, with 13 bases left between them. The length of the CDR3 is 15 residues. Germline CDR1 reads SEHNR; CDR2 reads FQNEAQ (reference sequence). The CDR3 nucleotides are TGTGCCAGCAGCTTAGGTTCCGGGTCGAGCGGGGAGCTGTTTTTT. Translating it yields CASSLGSGSSGELFF.

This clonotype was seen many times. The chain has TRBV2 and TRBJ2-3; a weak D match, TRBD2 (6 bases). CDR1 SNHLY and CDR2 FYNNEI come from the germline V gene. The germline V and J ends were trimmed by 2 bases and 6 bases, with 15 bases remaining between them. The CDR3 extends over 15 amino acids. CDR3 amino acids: CASSENSGETDTQYF. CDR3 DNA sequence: TGTGCCAGCAGTGAAAATAGCGGCGAAACGGATACGCAGTATTTT.

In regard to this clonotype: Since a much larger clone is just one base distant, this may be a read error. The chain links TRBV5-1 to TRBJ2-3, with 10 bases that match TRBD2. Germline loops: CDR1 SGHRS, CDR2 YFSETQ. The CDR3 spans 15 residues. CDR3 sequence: CAGSLVASGRDTQYF. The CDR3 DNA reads TGCGCCGGCAGCTTGGTTGCTAGCGGGAGAGATACGCAGTATTTT.

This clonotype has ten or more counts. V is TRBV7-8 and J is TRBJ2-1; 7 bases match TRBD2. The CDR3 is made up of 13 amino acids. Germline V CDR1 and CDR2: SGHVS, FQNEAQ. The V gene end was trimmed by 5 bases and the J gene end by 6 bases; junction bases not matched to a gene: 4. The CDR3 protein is CASSLGTINEQFF. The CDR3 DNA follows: TGTGCCAGCAGCCTCGGGACTATCAATGAGCAGTTCTTC.

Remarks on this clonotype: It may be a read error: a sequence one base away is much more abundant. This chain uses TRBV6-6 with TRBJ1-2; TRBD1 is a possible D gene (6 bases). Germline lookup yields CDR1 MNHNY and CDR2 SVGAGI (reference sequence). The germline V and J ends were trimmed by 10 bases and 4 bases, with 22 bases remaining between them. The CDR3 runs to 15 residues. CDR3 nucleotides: TGTGCCACCGTTCCGAGGGAGGGGGGGGTCTATGGCTACACCTTC. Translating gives CATVPREGGVYGYTF.

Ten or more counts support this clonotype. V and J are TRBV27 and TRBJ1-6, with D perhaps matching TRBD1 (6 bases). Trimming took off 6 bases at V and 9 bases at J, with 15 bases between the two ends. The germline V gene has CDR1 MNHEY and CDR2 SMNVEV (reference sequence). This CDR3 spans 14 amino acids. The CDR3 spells CASRSGELVSPLHF. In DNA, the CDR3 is TGTGCCAGCAGATCAGGGGAATTAGTTTCACCCCTCCACTTT.

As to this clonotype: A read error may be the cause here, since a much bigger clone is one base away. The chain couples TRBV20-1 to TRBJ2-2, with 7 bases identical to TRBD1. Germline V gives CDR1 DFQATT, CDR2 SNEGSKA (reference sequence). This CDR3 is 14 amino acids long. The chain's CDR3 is CSARGTVNTGELSF. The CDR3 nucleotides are TGCAGTGCCAGAGGGACAGTTAACACCGGGGAGCTGTCTTTT.

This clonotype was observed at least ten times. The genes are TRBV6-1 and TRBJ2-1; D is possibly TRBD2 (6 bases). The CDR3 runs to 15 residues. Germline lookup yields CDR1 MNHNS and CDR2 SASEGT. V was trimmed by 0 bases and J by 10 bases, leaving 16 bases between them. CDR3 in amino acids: CASSEALGGAGEQFF. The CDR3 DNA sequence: TGTGCCAGCAGTGAAGCGCTGGGCGGGGCCGGGGAGCAGTTCTTC.

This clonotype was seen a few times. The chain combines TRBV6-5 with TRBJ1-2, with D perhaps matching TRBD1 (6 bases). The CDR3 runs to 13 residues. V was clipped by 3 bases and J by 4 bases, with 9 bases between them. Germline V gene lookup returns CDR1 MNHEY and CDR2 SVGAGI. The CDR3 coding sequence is TGTGCCAGCAGTTATGGGGGCGGCTATGGCTACACCTTC. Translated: CASSYGGGYGYTF.

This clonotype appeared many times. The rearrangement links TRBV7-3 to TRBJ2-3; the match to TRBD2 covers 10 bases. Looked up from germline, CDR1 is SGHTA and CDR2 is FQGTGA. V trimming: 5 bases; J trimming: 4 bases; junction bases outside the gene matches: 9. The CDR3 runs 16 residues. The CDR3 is CASSQGLARVPDTQYF. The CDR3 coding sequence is TGTGCCAGCAGCCAGGGACTAGCGAGAGTCCCAGATACGCAGTATTTT.